A selection of T cell receptor beta chains follows, all from one sample in a study of blood T cells in healthy people across ages. TCRdb re-called the 5' RACE reads with MiXCR, one entry per CDR3 protein. In the table there are about 1,000,000 distinct CDR3 sequences, 40% to 50% of which are singletons. The sample taken for sequencing was blood. The origin of the receptors is a woman aged 60-75 years in good health. CDR3s include the opening cysteine and the closing phenylalanine or tryptophan. Fields, in order: V gene, D gene, J gene, clone size, CDR3 DNA, CDR3 protein. A D gene is named only where the DNA matches it firmly. Expanded clones get a size class; other rows say once, few or many, or leave the size out.

TRBV20-1	-	TRBJ2-7	-	TGCAGTGCAAGAGGACAGATCCTAGGGTACGAGCAGTACTTC	CSARGQILGYEQYF
TRBV15	TRBD2	TRBJ2-1	-	TGTGCCACCAGCAGAGATGAATTCAGCGGGAGTTACAATGAGCAGTTCTTC	CATSRDEFSGSYNEQFF
TRBV27	TRBD2	TRBJ2-7	many	TGTGCCAGCAGACCTAGCGGGAGCTACGAGCAGTACTTC	CASRPSGSYEQYF
TRBV5-1	TRBD1	TRBJ2-1	-	TGCGCCAGCAGCTTGGATGCCCGGCGACAGGGCCCCAATGAGCAGTTCTTC	CASSLDARRQGPNEQFF
TRBV19	TRBD2	TRBJ2-1	-	TGTGCCACCAAACTAGCGGGAGCGTACAATGAGCAGTTCTTC	CATKLAGAYNEQFF
TRBV27	-	TRBJ2-7	-	TGTGCCAGCAGTGTGAACGGCTACTACGAGCAGTACTTC	CASSVNGYYEQYF
TRBV7-9	TRBD2	TRBJ2-5	few	TGTGCCAGCAGCATATACCAGGGAGGGGCAGAGACCCAGTACTTC	CASSIYQGGAETQYF
TRBV12-3/TRBV12-4	-	TRBJ1-1	many	TGTGCCAGCAGTTTAGCAGGGGACACTGAAGCTTTCTTT	CASSLAGDTEAFF
TRBV3-1	TRBD1	TRBJ2-7	few	TGTGCCAGCAGCTTCACAGGGGGCGTCTACGAGCAGTACTTC	CASSFTGGVYEQYF
TRBV27	-	TRBJ2-1	few	TGTGCCAGCAGTTTAGGACCACCTGGAGCGGTGCACAATGAGCAGTTCTTC	CASSLGPPGAVHNEQFF
TRBV9	-	TRBJ2-1	-	TGTGCCAGCAGCGGTTTCGGGGATGAGCAGTTCTTC	CASSGFGDEQFF
TRBV20-1	TRBD1	TRBJ2-7	few	TGCAGTGCTCACATCCCGGGACAGGGCTACGAGCAGTACTTC	CSAHIPGQGYEQYF
TRBV29-1	-	TRBJ1-2	-	TGCAGCGTTGACTCGGGGGGCGGTGGCTACACCTTC	CSVDSGGGGYTF
TRBV7-9	TRBD1	TRBJ2-5	-	TGTGCCAGCAGCAGCCGGGACAGGGGGCTTTGGGAGACCCAGTACTTC	CASSSRDRGLWETQYF
TRBV6-6	-	TRBJ2-1	few	TGTGCCAGCAGCCTACAGGGTCTCAGCTCCTACAATGAGCAGTTCTTC	CASSLQGLSSYNEQFF
TRBV10-3	-	TRBJ2-7	-	TGTGCCACTGCCAACTCCGGGGCCCTCGGTCACGAGCAGTATTTC	CATANSGALGHEQYF
TRBV7-2	TRBD2	TRBJ2-1	few	TGTGCCAGCAGCTTAGGCCCATGGACTAGCGGCACCTACAATGAGCAGTTCTTC	CASSLGPWTSGTYNEQFF
TRBV28	-	TRBJ2-5	few	TGTGCCAGCATGGGAGACAATGAGCAGTACTTC	CASMGDNEQYF
TRBV27	-	TRBJ2-5	many	TGTGCCAGCAGCTTGTTTGTTGGGGAGACCCAGTACTTC	CASSLFVGETQYF
TRBV27	TRBD1	TRBJ2-3	few	TGTGCCAGCAGTTTATCCCGGGACAGGGGGCGAGATACGCAGTATTTT	CASSLSRDRGRDTQYF
TRBV5-1	-	TRBJ2-3	few	TGCGCCAGCAGCGCGGACACCTCGGGCGATACGCAGTATTTT	CASSADTSGDTQYF
TRBV7-9	-	TRBJ2-7	once	TGTGCCAGCAGCCCACTCTTTGAGGTTAGCGAGCAGTACTTC	CASSPLFEVSEQYF
TRBV20-1	TRBD1	TRBJ2-1	-	TGCAGTGCCGATGACAGGGGGTCTTACGAGCAGTTCTTC	CSADDRGSYEQFF
TRBV28	-	TRBJ2-3	few	TGTGCCAGCAGTTTAAGACTCGATGGGGATACGCAGTATTTT	CASSLRLDGDTQYF
TRBV7-9	TRBD1	TRBJ2-1	-	TGTGCCAGCAGCTTAGCTCTCGGGATCCGACAGGGCGTGTTCTTC	CASSLALGIRQGVFF
TRBV28	-	TRBJ1-2	-	TGTGCCAGCAGTGCACAGGGTGTTAACTATGGCTACACCTTC	CASSAQGVNYGYTF
TRBV20-1	TRBD2	TRBJ2-7	few	TGCAGTGCTAGGCTAGCGGGTTTCTGGGAGCAGTACTTC	CSARLAGFWEQYF
TRBV6-5	-	TRBJ1-1	-	TGTGCCAGCAGTTACTGGGGTGGAGCTTTCTTT	CASSYWGGAFF
TRBV10-3	-	TRBJ2-3	-	TGTGCCATCAGTGACTTAGGGATAGTCGGAGATACGCAGTATTTT	CAISDLGIVGDTQYF
TRBV20-1	-	TRBJ2-5	-	TGCAGTGCTAGAGACTACCGTCGAAGGGCGTACCAAGAGACCCAGTACTTC	CSARDYRRRAYQETQYF
TRBV13	-	TRBJ2-3	few	TGTGCCAGCAGCTCCAACAGGGTTGGCACAGATACGCAGTATTTT	CASSSNRVGTDTQYF
TRBV29-1	-	TRBJ1-1	few	TGCAGCGCCCAGTCACAGGGAGGAGGCACTGAAGCTTTCTTT	CSAQSQGGGTEAFF